This T cell receptor (beta chain) appears in the sequencing data of a study of cytomegalovirus exposure and HLA in healthy donors. The PCR made use of 60 Vbeta and 13 Jbeta primers. Sequenced by immunoSEQ multiplex PCR; TCRdb stores in-frame clones only, minus some. This repertoire shows approximately 150,000 clones, about 72% found once; its top ten account for about 2.5%. Per germline, CDR1 SEHNR and CDR2 FQNEAQ (reference sequence). The CDR3 extends over 12 amino acids. V was clipped by 1 base and J by 5 bases, with 5 bases between them. Everyone who donated was a healthy bone marrow donor. The chain carries TRBV7-9 and TRBJ2-5; no reliable D call. The origin of this receptor is a human donor in good health. Sequencing used PBMCs. This CDR3 reads CASSLVEETQYF. DNA of the CDR3: TGTGCCAGCAGCTTAGTCGAGGAGACCCAGTACTTC. Supplemented by reference TRBV7-9 and TRBJ2-5, the full variable domain reads DTGVSQNPRHKITKRGQNVTFRCDPISEHNRLYWYRQTLGQGPEFLTYFQNEAQLEKSRLLSDRFSAERPKGSFSTLEIQRTEQGDSAMYLCASSLVEETQYFGPGTRLLVL.